What follows are 16 T cell receptor beta chains derived from one specimen sequenced in a study of vaccination effects on CD4 cells after COVID-19. Antigen specificity for these receptors is unknown. The method was immunoSEQ multiplex PCR; TCRdb's version includes in-frame clones alone and lacks a portion of them. The table records some 22,000 clones, 73% of them present only once. Sequencing was preceded by expansion of antigen-specific CD4+ T cells with viral peptide pools in the ViraFEST assay. CD4+ T cells were isolated after approximately 10 days of culture. Vaccine recipients lacked prior SARS-CoV-2 infection and had negative nucleocapsid antibodies. The source was CD4+ T cells from PBMCs cultured with HCoV-NL63 spike peptides, collected before COVID-19 vaccination. Receptors originate from a human donor who received a COVID-19 vaccine.

This clone turned up a few times. The chain is built from TRBV5-1 and TRBJ2-7; possibly TRBD2 for D (6 bases). The CDR3 loop spans 14 amino acids. Germline-derived CDR1 and CDR2 are SGHRS and YFSETQ. The V and J ends lost 0 bases and 3 bases respectively, with 10 bases between them. CDR3 loop: CASSLDGRNYEQYF. The CDR3 DNA sequence: TGCGCCAGCAGCTTGGATGGGAGGAACTACGAGCAGTACTTC.

The chain joins TRBV5-1 to TRBJ2-7; D call uncertain. V gave up 0 bases and J gave up 3 bases, with 13 bases separating them. From germline, CDR1 is SGHRS and CDR2 YFSETQ. The CDR3 has 15 amino acids. CDR3 coding DNA: TGCGCCAGCAGCTTGGGTACAGACCATATCTACGAGCAGTACTTC. This codes for CASSLGTDHIYEQYF.

The chain couples TRBV5-8 to TRBJ1-2; D gene unclear. Trimming took off 4 bases at V and 8 bases at J, with 6 bases between the two ends. Germline lookup yields CDR1 SGHTS and CDR2 YDEGEE. There are 10 residues in the CDR3. This CDR3 is CASSPLGYTF. The CDR3 DNA follows: TGTGCCAGCAGCCCCTTAGGCTACACCTTC.

The rearrangement uses TRBV4-1 and TRBJ2-5; D is unresolved. CDR1 and CDR2 from the germline V gene are MGHRA and YSYEKL. V lost 1 base to trimming and J lost 5 bases, with 11 bases between them. The CDR3 is 14 amino acids. The DNA of the CDR3 is TGCGCCAGCAGCCAAGTGGGTGGGCGGGAGACCCAGTACTTC. It specifies CASSQVGGRETQYF.

This chain joins TRBV5-3 and TRBJ1-1; D not certain. TRBV5-3 is filed as an ORF, its function uncertain. V was cut by 0 bases and J by 1 base, with 7 bases left in between. The CDR3 is 14 residues long. The CDR3 nucleotides read TGTGCCAGAAGCTTGGGGACGAGGAACACTGAAGCTTTCTTT. This codes for CARSLGTRNTEAFF.

This chain connects TRBV18 to TRBJ2-3; no clear D gene. Germline V lookup: CDR1 KGHSH, CDR2 LQKENI. The length of the CDR3 is 14 residues. Trimming pared 5 bases from V and 2 bases from J, leaving 11 bases between. CDR3 loop: CASSRAATTDTQYF. Here the CDR3 DNA reads TGTGCCAGCTCAAGGGCAGCTACCACAGATACGCAGTATTTT.

The V and J genes are TRBV6-5 and TRBJ2-1; TRBD1 agrees at 7 bases. V was clipped by 6 bases and J by 4 bases; unmatched bases: 6. The CDR3 runs 14 residues. Germline V gene sequence: CDR1 MNHEY, CDR2 SVGAGI. In nucleotides, the CDR3 is TGTGCCAGCAGCCGGGGACAGCCTTACAATGAGCAGTTCTTC. Encoded protein: CASSRGQPYNEQFF.

The CDR3 bases are TGTGCCAGCAGCTTAGCCCTCCGTGGACAGGGTAAAGAAAAACTGTTTTTT. Translation gives CASSLALRGQGKEKLFF. The chain couples TRBV11-2 to TRBJ1-4; 8 nucleotides agree with TRBD1. V gave up 1 base and J gave up 8 bases; unmatched junction bases: 12. The CDR3 covers 17 residues. Germline V lookup: CDR1 SGHAT, CDR2 FQNNGV.

The chain is built from TRBV6-6 and TRBJ2-1; D could derive from TRBD1 or TRBD2 (5 bases each). The germline gives CDR1 MNHNY, CDR2 SVGAGI (reference sequence). Trimming left V 8 bases short and J 4 bases short, with 9 bases between. The CDR3 loop spans 12 amino acids. The CDR3 loop reads CASEGRYNEQFF. Here the CDR3 DNA reads TGTGCCAGCGAGGGGCGGTACAATGAGCAGTTCTTC.

The V call is TRBV19, the J call TRBJ2-7; 8 nucleotides line up with TRBD2. After removal of 3 bases from V and 2 bases from J, the junction contained 6 bases not matched to a gene. The CDR3 extends over 15 amino acids. Germline CDR1 LNHDA, CDR2 SQIVND (reference sequence). This CDR3 is CASSIGLAKTYEQYF. As DNA, the CDR3 is TGTGCCAGTAGTATTGGACTAGCAAAAACCTACGAGCAGTACTTC. The full variable domain, completed using reference TRBV19 and TRBJ2-7, is DGGITQSPKYLFRKEGQNVTLSCEQNLNHDAMYWYRQDPGQGLRLIYYSQIVNDFQKGDIAEGYSVSREKKESFPLTVTSAQKNPTAFYLCASSIGLAKTYEQYFGPGTRLTVT.

This clone was counted only a few times. This rearrangement joins TRBV3-1 (or the pseudogene TRBV3-2) to TRBJ1-3; D possibly corresponds to TRBD1 (5 bases). V lost 3 bases and J lost 4, with 7 bases in between. CDR3 length: 13 amino acids. Per germline, CDR1 LGHDT and CDR2 YNNKEL (reference sequence). The CDR3 coding sequence is TGTGCCAGCAGCCAGGGGCTAGGAAACACCATATATTTT. Its translation: CASSQGLGNTIYF.

The chain joins TRBV7-9 to TRBJ2-5; 11 bases map to TRBD1. Per germline, CDR1 SEHNR and CDR2 FQNEAQ (reference sequence). V shed 5 bases and J 7 bases; nucleotides not matched to a gene: 3. The CDR3 covers 13 residues. CDR3 sequence reads: CASSGQGAGTQYF. The CDR3, as DNA: TGTGCCAGCAGCGGACAGGGGGCCGGGACCCAGTACTTC. Complete variable domain (other parts from reference TRBV7-9 and TRBJ2-5): DTGVSQNPRHKITKRGQNVTFRCDPISEHNRLYWYRQTLGQGPEFLTYFQNEAQLEKSRLLSDRFSAERPKGSFSTLEIQRTEQGDSAMYLCASSGQGAGTQYFGPGTRLLVL.

V is TRBV24-1 and J is TRBJ2-7, with 9 nucleotides matching TRBD1. The CDR3 spans 15 residues. Per germline, CDR1 KGHDR and CDR2 SFDVKD. Trimming at V came to 3 bases and at J to 7 bases, leaving 9 bases not matched to a gene. The CDR3 here is CATSDPGTGSAEQYF. The CDR3 DNA reads TGTGCCACCAGTGATCCCGGGACAGGGAGTGCGGAGCAGTACTTC.

The chain employs TRBV4-2 and TRBJ2-3, with no clear D. The CDR3 sequence is 13 residues long. The germline V gene has CDR1 LGHNA and CDR2 YNFKEQ. V lost 1 base, J lost 4 bases, and 6 bases lay in between. The CDR3: CASSQGPADTQYF. CDR3 nucleotide sequence: TGTGCCAGCAGCCAAGGTCCTGCAGATACGCAGTATTTT.

V usage is TRBV19 and J usage is TRBJ1-6; D remains ambiguous. Trimming took off 4 bases at V and 13 bases at J, with 11 bases between the two ends. The CDR3 covers 12 residues. Germline CDR1 LNHDA, CDR2 SQIVND (reference sequence). The CDR3 sequence: CASSTGYPPLHF. The CDR3 DNA follows: TGTGCCAGTAGTACAGGTTACCCTCCCCTCCACTTT.

This clone was seen just once. The V call is TRBV9, the J call TRBJ2-1; perhaps TRBD2 as D (7 bases). V was cut by 0 bases and J by 5 bases, with 18 bases left in between. Germline V CDR1 and CDR2: SGDLS, YYNGEE. This CDR3 spans 17 amino acids. CDR3 sequence (DNA): TGTGCCAGCAGCGTAGGGCCGTGGGGGGGACAAGACAATGAGCAGTTCTTC. It translates to CASSVGPWGGQDNEQFF.